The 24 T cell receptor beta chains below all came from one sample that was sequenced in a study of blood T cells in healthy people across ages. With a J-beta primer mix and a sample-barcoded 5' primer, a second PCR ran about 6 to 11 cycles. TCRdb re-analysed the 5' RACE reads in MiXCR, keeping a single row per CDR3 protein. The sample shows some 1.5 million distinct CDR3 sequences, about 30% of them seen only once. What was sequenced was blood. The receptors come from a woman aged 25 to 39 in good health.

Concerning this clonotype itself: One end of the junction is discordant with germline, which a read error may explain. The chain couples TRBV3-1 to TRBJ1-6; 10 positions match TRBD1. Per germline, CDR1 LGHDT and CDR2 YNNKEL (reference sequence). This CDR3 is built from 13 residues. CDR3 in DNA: TGTGCCAGCAGAGGGACAGGGGTTTCACCCCGCCACTTT. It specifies CASRGTGVSPRHF.

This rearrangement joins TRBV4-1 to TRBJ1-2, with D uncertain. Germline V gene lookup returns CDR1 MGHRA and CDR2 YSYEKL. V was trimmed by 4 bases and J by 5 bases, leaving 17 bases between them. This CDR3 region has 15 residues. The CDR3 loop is CASSPDPRSIYGYTF. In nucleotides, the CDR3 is TGCGCCAGCAGCCCGGATCCTCGCAGTATTTATGGCTACACCTTC.

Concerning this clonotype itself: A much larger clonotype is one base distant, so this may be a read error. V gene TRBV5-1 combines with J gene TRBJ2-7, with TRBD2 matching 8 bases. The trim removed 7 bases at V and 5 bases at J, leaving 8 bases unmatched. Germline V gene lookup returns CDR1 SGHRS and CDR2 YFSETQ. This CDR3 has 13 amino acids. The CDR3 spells CASEGTSSDEQYF. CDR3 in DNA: TGCGCCAGCGAAGGGACTAGTTCTGACGAGCAGTACTTC. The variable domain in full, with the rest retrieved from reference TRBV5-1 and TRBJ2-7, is KAGVTQTPRYLIKTRGQQVTLSCSPISGHRSVSWYQQTPGQGLQFLFEYFSETQRNKGNFPGRFSGRQFSNSRSEMNVSTLELGDSALYLCASEGTSSDEQYFGPGTRLTVT.

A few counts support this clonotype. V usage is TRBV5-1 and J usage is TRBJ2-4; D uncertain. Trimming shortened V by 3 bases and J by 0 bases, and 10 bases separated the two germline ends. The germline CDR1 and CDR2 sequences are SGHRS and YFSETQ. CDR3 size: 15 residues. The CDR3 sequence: CASSSLDLAKNIQYF. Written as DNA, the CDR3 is TGCGCCAGCAGCTCGTTGGATCTAGCCAAAAACATTCAGTACTTC.

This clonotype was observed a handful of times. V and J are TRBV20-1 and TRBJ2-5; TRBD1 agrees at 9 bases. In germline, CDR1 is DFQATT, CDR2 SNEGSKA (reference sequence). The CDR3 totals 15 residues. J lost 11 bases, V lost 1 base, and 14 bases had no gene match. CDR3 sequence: CSARGGDRDPWEQYF. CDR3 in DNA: TGCAGTGCTAGAGGTGGGGACAGGGATCCGTGGGAGCAGTACTTC.

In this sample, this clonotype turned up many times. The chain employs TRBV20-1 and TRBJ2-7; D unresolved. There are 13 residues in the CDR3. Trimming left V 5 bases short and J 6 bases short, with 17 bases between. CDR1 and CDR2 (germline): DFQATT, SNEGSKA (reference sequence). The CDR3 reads CSAYIYQSGEQYF. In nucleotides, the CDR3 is TGCAGTGCTTACATCTACCAATCTGGCGAGCAGTACTTC.

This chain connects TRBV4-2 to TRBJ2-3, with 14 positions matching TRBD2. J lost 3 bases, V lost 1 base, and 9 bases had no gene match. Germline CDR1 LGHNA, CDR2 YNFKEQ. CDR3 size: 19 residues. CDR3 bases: TGTGCCAGCAGCCAAGTGACTAGCGGGGGGGCAATATTAACAGATACGCAGTATTTT. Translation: CASSQVTSGGAILTDTQYF.

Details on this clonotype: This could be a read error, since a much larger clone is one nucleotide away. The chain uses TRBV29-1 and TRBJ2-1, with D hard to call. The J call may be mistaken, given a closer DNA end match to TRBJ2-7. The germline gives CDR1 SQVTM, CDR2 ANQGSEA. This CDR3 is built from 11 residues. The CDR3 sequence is CSVRPYNEQYF. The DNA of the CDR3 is TGCAGCGTGAGGCCCTACAATGAGCAGTACTTC.

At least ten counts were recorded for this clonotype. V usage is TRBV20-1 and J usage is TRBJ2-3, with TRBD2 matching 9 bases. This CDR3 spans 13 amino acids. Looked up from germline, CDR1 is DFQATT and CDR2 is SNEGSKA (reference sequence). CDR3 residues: CSLSGGSTDTQYF. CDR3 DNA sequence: TGCAGCCTTAGCGGGGGAAGCACAGATACGCAGTATTTT.

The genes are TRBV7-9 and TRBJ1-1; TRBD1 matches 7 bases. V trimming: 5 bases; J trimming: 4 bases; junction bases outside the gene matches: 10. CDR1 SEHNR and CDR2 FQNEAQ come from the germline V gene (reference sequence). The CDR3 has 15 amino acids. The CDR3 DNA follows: TGTGCCAGCAGCCCACAAACAGGGGTTGCCACTGAAGCTTTCTTT. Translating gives CASSPQTGVATEAFF.

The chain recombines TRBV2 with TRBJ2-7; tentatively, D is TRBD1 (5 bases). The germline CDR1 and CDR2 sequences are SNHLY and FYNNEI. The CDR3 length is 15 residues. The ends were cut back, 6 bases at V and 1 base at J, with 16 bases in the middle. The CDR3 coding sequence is TGTGCCAGCAGACCCCCGACAGCCATTTCCTACGAGCAGTACTTC. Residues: CASRPPTAISYEQYF.

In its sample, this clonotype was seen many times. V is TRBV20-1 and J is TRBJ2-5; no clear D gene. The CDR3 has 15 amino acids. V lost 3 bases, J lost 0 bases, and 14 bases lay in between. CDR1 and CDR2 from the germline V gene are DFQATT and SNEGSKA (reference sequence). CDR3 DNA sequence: TGCAGTGCTAGCAGACGGCCTTCGTACCAAGAGACCCAGTACTTC. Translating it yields CSASRRPSYQETQYF.

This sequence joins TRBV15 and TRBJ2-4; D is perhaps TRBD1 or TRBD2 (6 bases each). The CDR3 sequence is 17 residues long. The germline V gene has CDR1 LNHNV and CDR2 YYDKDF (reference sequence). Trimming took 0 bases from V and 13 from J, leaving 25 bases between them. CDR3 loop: CATSRELGGLDTSEQYF. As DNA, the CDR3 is TGTGCCACCAGCAGAGAGTTGGGGGGCCTTGATACCTCTGAGCAGTACTTC.

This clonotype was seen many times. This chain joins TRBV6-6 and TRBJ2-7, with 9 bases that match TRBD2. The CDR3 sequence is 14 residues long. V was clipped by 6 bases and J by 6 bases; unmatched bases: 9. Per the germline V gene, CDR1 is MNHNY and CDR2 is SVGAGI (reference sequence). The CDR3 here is CASRDSGGIGEQYF. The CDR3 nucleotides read TGTGCCAGCAGAGATAGCGGGGGAATAGGCGAGCAGTACTTC.

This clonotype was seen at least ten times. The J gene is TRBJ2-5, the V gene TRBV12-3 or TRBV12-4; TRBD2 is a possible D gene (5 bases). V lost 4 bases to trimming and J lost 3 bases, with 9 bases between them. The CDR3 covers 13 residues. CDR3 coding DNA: TGTGCCAGCAGTTCCTTACTAGAAGAGACCCAGTACTTC. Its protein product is CASSSLLEETQYF.

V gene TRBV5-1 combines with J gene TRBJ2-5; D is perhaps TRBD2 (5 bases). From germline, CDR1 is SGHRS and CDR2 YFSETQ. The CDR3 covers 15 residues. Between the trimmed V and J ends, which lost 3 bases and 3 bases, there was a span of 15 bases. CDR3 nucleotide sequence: TGCGCCAGCAGCTATCCCGGAGGAGGCGAAGAGACCCAGTACTTC. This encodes CASSYPGGGEETQYF.

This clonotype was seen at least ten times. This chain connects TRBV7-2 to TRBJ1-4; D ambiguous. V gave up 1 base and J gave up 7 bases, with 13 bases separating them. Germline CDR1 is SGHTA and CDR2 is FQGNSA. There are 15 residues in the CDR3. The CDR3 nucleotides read TGTGCCAGCAGCTTAGACTCAAACCCGGTTGAAAAACTGTTTTTT. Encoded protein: CASSLDSNPVEKLFF.

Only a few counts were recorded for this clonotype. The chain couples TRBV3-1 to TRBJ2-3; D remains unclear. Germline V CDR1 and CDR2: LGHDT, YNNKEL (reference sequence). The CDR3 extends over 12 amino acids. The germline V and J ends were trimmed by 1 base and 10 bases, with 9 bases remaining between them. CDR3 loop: CASSQGRQAQYF. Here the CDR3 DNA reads TGTGCCAGCAGCCAAGGACGGCAGGCGCAGTATTTT.

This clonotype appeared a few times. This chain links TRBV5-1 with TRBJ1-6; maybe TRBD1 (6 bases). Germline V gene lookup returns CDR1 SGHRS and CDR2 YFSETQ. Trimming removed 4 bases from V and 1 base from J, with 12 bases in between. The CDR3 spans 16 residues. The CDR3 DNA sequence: TGCGCCAGCAGCGCAGGGGACCTATCCTATAATTCACCCCTCCACTTT. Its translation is CASSAGDLSYNSPLHF.

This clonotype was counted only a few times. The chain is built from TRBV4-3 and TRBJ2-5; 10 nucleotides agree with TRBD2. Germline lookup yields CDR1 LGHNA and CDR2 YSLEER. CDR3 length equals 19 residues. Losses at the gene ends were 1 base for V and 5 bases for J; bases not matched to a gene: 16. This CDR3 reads CASSQASGLAVGPWETQYF. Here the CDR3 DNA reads TGCGCCAGCAGCCAAGCCAGCGGACTAGCGGTAGGGCCGTGGGAGACCCAGTACTTC.

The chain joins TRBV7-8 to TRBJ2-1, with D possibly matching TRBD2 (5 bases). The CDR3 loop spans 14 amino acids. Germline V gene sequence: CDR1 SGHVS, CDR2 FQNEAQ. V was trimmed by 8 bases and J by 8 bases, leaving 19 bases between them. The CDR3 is CASSRTGVPDEQFF. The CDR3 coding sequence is TGTGCCAGCTCTAGGACTGGAGTACCCGATGAGCAGTTCTTC.

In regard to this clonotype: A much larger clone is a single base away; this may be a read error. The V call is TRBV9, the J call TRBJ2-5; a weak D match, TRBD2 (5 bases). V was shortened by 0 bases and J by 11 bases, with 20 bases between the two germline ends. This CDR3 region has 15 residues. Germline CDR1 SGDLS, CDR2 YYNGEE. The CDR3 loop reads CASSVDSRVDNEQYF. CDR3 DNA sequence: TGTGCCAGCAGCGTAGATTCGAGGGTAGACAATGAGCAGTACTTC.

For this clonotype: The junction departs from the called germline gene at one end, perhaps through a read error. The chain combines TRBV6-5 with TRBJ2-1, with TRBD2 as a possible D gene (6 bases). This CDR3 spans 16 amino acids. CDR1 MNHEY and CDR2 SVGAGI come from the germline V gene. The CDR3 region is CAGSYVEGLPYNEQFF. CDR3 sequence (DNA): TGTGCCGGCAGTTACGTCGAGGGACTCCCCTACAATGAGCAGTTCTTC.

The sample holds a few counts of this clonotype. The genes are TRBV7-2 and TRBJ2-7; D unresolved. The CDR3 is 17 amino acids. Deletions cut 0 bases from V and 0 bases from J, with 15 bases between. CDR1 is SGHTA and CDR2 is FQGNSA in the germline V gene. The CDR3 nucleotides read TGTGCCAGCAGCTTAGCCTCTTCCGCCTTTAGCTCCTACGAGCAGTACTTC. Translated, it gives CASSLASSAFSSYEQYF.